A selection of T cell receptor beta chains follows, all from one sample in a study of blood T cells in healthy people across ages. TCRdb processed the 5' RACE reads anew with MiXCR; each CDR3 protein has one entry. The sample yields hundreds of thousands of distinct CDR3 sequences, approximately 50% seen once. Sequenced: blood. These receptors came from a woman between 55 and 75 years old in good health. Both conserved end residues are part of each CDR3. D genes are given only for firm matches. Only part of the rows carry a size: once, few, many, or a class if the clone is expanded.

j_call v_call clone_size cdr3_length d_call cdr3_nt cdr3_aa
TRBJ2-1 TRBV20-1 few 16 TRBD2 TGCAGTGCTAAAAGCGGGAGAGCCTTGGGTGGCAATGAGCAGTTCTTC CSAKSGRALGGNEQFF
TRBJ2-1 TRBV9 NA 15 TRBD2 TGTGCCAGCAGCGCGACTAGCGGGAGTCGGGATGAGCAGTTCTTC CASSATSGSRDEQFF
TRBJ2-7 TRBV4-3 many 17 TRBD2 TGCGCCAGCAGCCAAGCGGCTAGCGGGGGTATAAACTACGAGCAGTACTTC CASSQAASGGINYEQYF
TRBJ2-1 TRBV20-1 few 11 NA TGCAGTGCTAGTGACAGCAATGAGCAGTTCTTC CSASDSNEQFF
TRBJ2-2 TRBV7-8 NA 15 TRBD2 TGTGCCAGCAGCCCCCGAGCTAGCGGGAGTGGGGAGCTGTTTTTT CASSPRASGSGELFF
TRBJ2-1 TRBV4-2 few 15 TRBD1 TGTGCCAGCAGCCAAGGGACAGGGGGCCTCGTTGAGCAGTTCTTC CASSQGTGGLVEQFF
TRBJ2-7 TRBV15 NA 15 NA TGTGCCACCAGCAGAGTGAGAGAGCAGGGCCACGAGCAGTACTTC CATSRVREQGHEQYF
TRBJ2-7 TRBV6-2/TRBV6-3 many 15 NA TGTGCCAGCAGTCCCCTGGCTGGGCCGGCCTACGAGCAGTACTTC CASSPLAGPAYEQYF
TRBJ2-1 TRBV7-3 few 12 NA TGTGCCAGCAGCCGTGATAGCAATGAGCAGTTCTTC CASSRDSNEQFF
TRBJ2-5 TRBV20-1 once 14 NA TGCAGTGCTAGAATTGGGGGTTATCAAGAGACCCAGTACTTC CSARIGGYQETQYF
TRBJ2-3 TRBV6-2/TRBV6-3 NA 14 NA TGTGCCAGCACGGACCTTCAATACACAGATACGCAGTATTTT CASTDLQYTDTQYF
TRBJ2-3 TRBV5-5 NA 15 NA TGTGCCAGCAGCTGGCGATTAGTCGACGGAGATACGCAGTATTTT CASSWRLVDGDTQYF
TRBJ1-6 TRBV10-3 few 18 NA TGTGCCATCAGTCGCGCAGGGCGATTAGGCGGCTATAATTCACCCCTCCACTTT CAISRAGRLGGYNSPLHF
TRBJ2-1 TRBV7-2 NA 11 NA TGTGCCGGCAGCTCCTCCAATGAGCAGTTCTTC CAGSSSNEQFF
TRBJ2-6 TRBV5-1 NA 13 NA TGCGCCAGCAGCGCTTTTTCCCGCAACGTCCTGACTTTC CASSAFSRNVLTF
TRBJ2-3 TRBV7-2 NA 15 TRBD2 TGTGCCAGCAGTTACACTAGCGGGGGCACAGATACGCAGTATTTT CASSYTSGGTDTQYF
TRBJ2-1 TRBV20-1 NA 13 TRBD2 TGCAGTGCTAGAGATGGGGGGGAAGATGAGCAGTTCTTC CSARDGGEDEQFF
TRBJ1-2 TRBV7-8 NA 13 NA TGTGCCAGCAGCTTAGGAAGGGGGAAAGGCTACACCTTC CASSLGRGKGYTF
TRBJ1-2 TRBV7-2 few 12 NA TGTGCCAGCAGGACAGGTCGAGGCGGGGACACCTTC CASRTGRGGDTF
TRBJ2-3 TRBV4-2 NA 16 TRBD2 TGTGCCAGCAGCCAAGAGCTAGCGGGATTCGCAGATACGCAGTATTTT CASSQELAGFADTQYF
TRBJ2-1 TRBV4-1 NA 20 TRBD2 TGCGCCAGCAGCCAAGAGATCCCCGGGACTAGCGGGGGTGTATTTGATGAGCAGTTCTTC CASSQEIPGTSGGVFDEQFF